This TCR beta chain was sequenced in a study of cytomegalovirus exposure and HLA in healthy donors (dated by TCRdb to 2017 to 2019). Concerning the study at large: According to a later analysis, the 120 or so validation repertoires were produced on the same platform as the 666 repertoires of the first cohort. The study aimed to test whether signatures of past pathogen exposure could be identified by cataloging public T cell receptors. Besides the first cohort of 666 subjects, a separate validation cohort made up of 95 to 150 different subjects was used. To predict cytomegalovirus infection status, the study brought together high-throughput TCR immunosequencing, statistical association of individual TCRs with disease status, and machine learning. What the authors observed across the whole study: Of the cluster scores, roughly 95% were above 0 in a later analysis, which found that TCRs clustered in the first cohort also tended to co-occur in the 95 to 150 validation repertoires. Cytomegalovirus status was reported to be diagnosed by the classifier with high specificity and sensitivity in both the original and validation cohorts. While some public TCRs were present in many individuals, most TCR sequences turned up only very rarely across donors. In vitro tests confirmed that a few of the cytomegalovirus-associated TCR beta chains recognize cytomegalovirus antigens. It was suggested by the authors that the approach could potentially be generalized to other disease states and immunological phenotypes. A later analysis lacked HLA typing for the validation cohort, so it scored co-occurrence in that cohort across all 120 or so repertoires. The study listed 164 TCR beta chains as associated with cytomegalovirus.

Separate from the roughly 700-subject first cohort, the validation cohort of around 130 subjects was the group to which the donors belonged. Library preparation employed the immunoSEQ multiplex PCR assay. As for the original processing: To diagnose cytomegalovirus status from the catalog of TCR beta chain sequences, a statistical classification framework was built. TCRdb carries this immuneACCESS record with in-frame sequences only. Its versions omit some clonotypes, under half of them owing to an unresolved V gene in the studies checked, with the rest unexplained. Clonal size and the V and J genes are those of that table, whereas D and trimming came from the DNA. This sample holds around 49,000 clones; over 85% were observed only once. The top ten clonotypes cover 6.5% to 9.5% of the sample. To note about this clone: Which antigen it targets is not known. No base quality information exists; no much larger clone differs at one position.

The germline V gene sets CDR1 to SGHDT and CDR2 to YYEEEE. V is cut by 1 base and J by 7 bases, and the space between the germline ends is 11 bases. The cysteine opens and the phenylalanine closes a CDR3 of 14 amino acids. Only the CDR3 portion is preserved as DNA: 42 bases, with reading frame beginning at the first base. The source is a woman under 30 in good health and CMV-seropositive. The sample comprised PBMCs. The chain is encoded by TRBV5-6 joined to TRBJ1-4, with the D gene not clear enough to name. CDR3 sequence: CASSLISAGEKLFF. Read as DNA, the sequence is TGTGCCAGCAGCTTGATCTCTGCGGGTGAAAAACTGTTTTTT. Full variable domain (CDR3 extended with the reference TRBV5-6 and TRBJ1-4 proteins): DAGVTQSPTHLIKTRGQQVTLRCSPKSGHDTVSWYQQALGQGPQFIFQYYEEEERQRGNFPDRFSGHQFPNYSSELNVNALLLGDSALYLCASSLISAGEKLFFGSGTQLSVL.